The 10 T cell receptor delta chains reported below all come from one sample, sequenced in a study of delta chains in infants with herpesvirus infections. PBMC RNA was reverse transcribed using gamma-chain- and delta-chain-specific primers. TCRdb re-called clones from the RT-PCR reads using CATT. In the table there are 650 to 750 delta-chain clones, approximately 16% of which are singletons. The input for sequencing was peripheral blood, taken at time point 1 of longitudinal follow-up. Receptors were obtained from a human donor who was a Ugandan infant, either HIV-exposed or HIV-unexposed (not recorded which).

Turning to this clone: A read error may be the cause here, since a much bigger clone is one base away. This chain links TRDV1 with TRDJ1, with 9 bases matching TRDD3. Germline V gene data show CDR1 as TSWWSYY and CDR2 as QGS. The CDR3 runs to 19 residues. J lost 9 bases, V lost 1 base, and 21 bases had no gene match. This chain's CDR3 is CALGERTSTGIRRTAQLIF. In DNA, the CDR3 is TGTGCTCTTGGGGAACGGACCTCAACGGGGATACGTAGGACAGCACAACTCATCTTT.

Concerning this clone: The junction shows a germline mismatch at one end, possibly a read error. The same CDR3 can be traced to other DNA sequences in this sample. The J gene is TRDJ1, the V gene TRDV1; D is ambiguous. This CDR3 comprises 15 residues. Germline V CDR1 and CDR2: TSWWSYY, QGS. CDR3 in amino acids: CALGNRTTHTDKLIF. The CDR3, as DNA: TGTGCTCTTGGGAACCGAACTACCCACACTGATAAACTCATCTTT.

This clone has more than one count but fewer than ten. Possible read error: a much larger clone is one base away. The identical CDR3 is also encoded by other nucleotide sequences in the sample. The chain couples TRDV1 to TRDJ1; TRDD3 matches 7 bases. Looked up from germline, CDR1 is TSWWSYY and CDR2 is QGS. The CDR3 contains 15 residues. V was pared by 2 bases and J by 6 bases, with 9 bases of the junction left unmatched. CDR3 amino acids: CALGERTLGGYKLIF. Written as DNA, the CDR3 is TGTGCTCTTGGGGAAAGAACGCTGGGGGGGTATAAACTCATCTTT.

No J gene was assigned, while the V gene was called as TRDV1. The CDR3 loop spans 13 amino acids. Germline lookup yields CDR1 TSWWSYY and CDR2 QGS. In nucleotides, the CDR3 is TGTGCTCTTGGGGAATTGGGAGATGGGGGCTTCTTCTTT. Residues: CALGELGDGGFFF.

Remarks on this clone: A single base is all that separates this from a far larger clone, so a read error is likely. The genes are TRDV2 and TRDJ2; TRDD3 aligns across 13 bases. Here the J gene came from matching the DNA to germline, since TCRdb omits it. The CDR3 is 14 amino acids. Trimming at V came to 4 bases and at J to 6 bases, leaving 1 base not matched to a gene. Per germline, CDR1 GEAIGNYY and CDR2 EKD. CDR3 DNA: TGTGCCTGTGATACTGGGGGATACGCAGCACAACTCTTCTTT. Residues: CACDTGGYAAQLFF.

In regard to this clone: A much larger clone lies a single base off, so this may be a read error. The V call is TRDV1, the J call TRDJ1; unclear D gene. The V and J ends lost 3 bases and 0 bases respectively, with 17 bases between them. The CDR3 is 17 amino acids. CDR1 TSWWSYY and CDR2 QGS come from the germline V gene. CDR3 sequence (DNA): TGTGCTCTTGGGGAGCTCTACGTCTTCTGGAACACCGATAAACTCATCTTT. It specifies CALGELYVFWNTDKLIF.

The gene calls are TRDV3 and TRDJ1, with 7 bases fitting TRDD3. Germline assignment: CDR1 TVYSNPD and CDR2 GDNSRS (reference sequence). The CDR3 is 18 residues long. V shed 2 bases and J 1 base; nucleotides not matched to a gene: 19. The DNA for the CDR3 is TGTGCCTTTCCGTCGATCCGACTTGGGGGACTCTCCACCGATAAACTCATCTTT. Its translation is CAFPSIRLGGLSTDKLIF. The complete variable domain, with remaining parts taken from reference TRDV3 and TRDJ1, reads CDKVTQSSPDQTVASGSEVVLLCTYDTVYSNPDLFWYRIRPDYSFQFVFYGDNSRSEGADFTQGRFSVKHILTQKAFHLVISPVRTEDSATYYCAFPSIRLGGLSTDKLIFGKGTRVTVEP.

Within the sample, this clone is large. The chain uses TRDV2 and TRDJ3; TRDD3 is a possible D gene (5 bases). Trimming shortened V by 3 bases and J by 0 bases, and 14 bases separated the two germline ends. The CDR3 runs to 18 residues. Germline V gene data show CDR1 as GEAIGNYY and CDR2 as EKD. The CDR3 region has the DNA TGTGCCTGTGACCCCGCGGGGGGCAGCTCCTGGGACACCCGACAGATGTTTTTC. Translation gives CACDPAGGSSWDTRQMFF.

This clone has a handful of counts. The chain has TRAV38-2/DV8 and TRDJ1; 12 nucleotides match TRDD3. No J gene is reported in TCRdb; it was inferred here by comparing the DNA with germline. With 2 bases clipped from V and 0 bases from J, the junction kept 29 bases outside the gene matches. The CDR3 length is 25 residues. Germline V gives CDR1 TSESDYY, CDR2 QEAYKQQN. Here the CDR3 reads CAYRRPLGSTGGYRGRRRDTDKLIF. The DNA for the CDR3 is TGTGCTTATAGGAGGCCGCTAGGCTCGACTGGGGGATACAGGGGAAGAAGAAGGGACACCGATAAACTCATCTTT.

A note on this clone: The likely explanation is a read error, given a far larger clone one base away. The gene calls are TRDV1 and TRDJ1, with D unclear. TCRdb records no J gene; here it was assigned by comparing the DNA to germline. Trimming removed 0 bases from V and 0 bases from J, with 11 bases in between. The CDR3 runs 16 residues. Germline V CDR1 and CDR2: TSWWSYY, QGS. The CDR3 reads CALGELVQLHTDKLIF. CDR3 nucleotide sequence: TGTGCTCTTGGGGAACTTGTCCAACTCCACACCGATAAACTCATCTTT.